This T cell receptor (beta chain) emerged from a study of identical twins listed by TCRdb under 2016. With regard to the full study: To test whether fetal clonotypes persist, the study used deep sequencing on TCR alpha and beta repertoires from monozygotic twins, unrelated adults of various ages, and cord blood. To rule out contamination, replicate twin experiments were performed at different times with different library preparation protocols.

The library was generated by 5' RACE. Data came from an Illumina HiSeq 2000. A universal primer binding site was introduced by template switching, and a unique molecular identifier was present in the final cDNA, enabling accurate counting of TCR cDNA molecules. Specific primers in the conserved constant-segment region were used to synthesize first-strand cDNA for TCR alpha and beta chains. To control for contamination, every cDNA library carried two barcodes: a SMART-Mk sample barcode plus Illumina barcodes. TruSeq adapter sequences along with Illumina sample barcodes were introduced in two successive PCR steps. TCR alpha and beta cDNA libraries were sequenced on the Illumina HiSeq platform with custom primers. As for the authors' bioinformatics: Unique molecular identifiers were extracted from raw reads with MiGEC, and CDR3 positions were determined with MiXCR. For each individual, recombination models were inferred using an EM algorithm with the repgenHMM and IGoR tools. Shared clonotype analysis was performed with the tcR package in R, normalizing sharing by the product of cloneset sizes. To study raw recombination free of thymic and clonal selection effects, out-of-frame nonproductive sequences were analyzed. TCRdb reworked the public reads: Q25 trimming with fastp, MiXCR clone assembly, productive beta chains retained. Rows are unified per CDR3 protein, each entry keeping the most common DNA and genes. The V and J calls were not made by the authors but by TCRdb's processing. This sample gives over 600,000 distinct CDR3 sequences in total; approximately 21% of them show up just once. The ten largest clones capture more than 4% of the sample.

CDR1 and CDR2, looked up from the germline V gene (reference sequence), are DFQATT and SNEGSKA. Unmatched junction bases come to 7, with V trimmed by 3 bases and J by 4 bases. The CDR3 holds 14 amino acids from the cysteine to the phenylalanine. CDR3 DNA is the only sequence kept; it has 42 bases, read in frame from the first base. On the study overall, not on this receptor specifically: Fewer insertions were carried by abundant cord blood beta clonotypes; a weaker similar trend was observed in young adult naive repertoires, while no such trend was observed in memory repertoires. Because the same donors could not be followed over many years, conclusions were based on cross-sectional statistical analysis. A weaker excess of twin sharing was found in beta out-of-frame sequences because the signal-to-noise ratio was lowered by fewer shared sequences. Out-of-frame TCR alpha sharing in monozygotic twins was systematically underestimated by recombination models, whereas sharing between unrelated individuals was in agreement with the recombination models. Invariant T cells such as MAIT and iNKT could partly confound zero-insertion analyses, though diverse VJ usage argued against this for most clonotypes. Out-of-frame TCR alpha sequences shared between twins showed an excess of low generation-probability sequences compared with coincidental sharing between unrelated individuals.

In the case of this clonotype: It lacks a known antigen. One base away there is no much larger clone; base qualities are not given.

Only healthy Caucasian donors were included. The twin cohort consisted of three pairs of female monozygotic twins, all aged about 18 to 29 years. Peripheral blood mononuclear cells were the source from which RNA for the TCR libraries was isolated. These data also formed part of another study, on T cells expressing NK-cell markers. As described in the second report: TCR beta-chain repertoires were profiled in sorted CD3+CD56+NKG2C+, CD3+CD56+NKG2C- and CD3+CD56-NKG2C+ T-cell subsets from several donors. Of the eight sequenced donors, seven were found to be HCMV-seropositive and one was found to be HCMV-seronegative. To restrict sorting to alphabetaTCR-expressing T cells, an anti-gammadeltaTCR antibody was added in several experiments. In more than five donors, the dominant CD3+CD56+NKG2C+ clonotypes were found to rank among the top 10 CD8+ clonotypes and to make up roughly 1.0-7.0% of CD8+ T cells. Those dominant clonotypes were again the most abundant among CD3+CD56-NKG2C+ cells in several donors, at about 28.3-60.1%. Whether the expanded NKG2C-expressing T cell clones were specific for HCMV antigens was left unclear. The eight sequenced donors were randomly selected healthy volunteers, three men and five women. HCMV serostatus was determined by detecting HCMV-specific IgG in serum with a commercial ELISA kit. For five or six donors, bulk peripheral blood T-cell repertoires were also sequenced from unsorted PBMC. Reads were demultiplexed and grouped by UMI with MIGEC, and clonotypes were assembled and quantified with MiTCR. To exclude erroneous sequences, any TCR cDNA sequence not supported by at least two reads was discarded. The tcR package was used for downstream repertoire analysis, with clonotypes matched between fractions based on CDR3 nucleotide sequence plus V segment. Antigen specificity was annotated against VDJdb with VDJmatch, allowing one amino acid substitution in CDR3.

The rearrangement joined TRBV20-1 to TRBJ2-7, with 9 middle bases fitting TRBD2. This TCR was recovered from a woman aged 18-35 years in good health. The sequenced material came from PBMCs. The DNA sequence reads TGCAGTGCTAGGGCTTGGCTAGCGGGGTACGAGCAGTACTTC. The resulting protein is CSARAWLAGYEQYF.